The clone carrying this T cell receptor (beta chain) was counted between two and nine times. Its target is unknown. The data belong to a study of T-cell memory formation after mild COVID-19. Germline V gene data show CDR1 as MNHEY and CDR2 as SVGAGI. Germline trimming cut 7 bases from V and 8 bases from J; bases unmatched to any gene: 3. This CDR3 spans 12 amino acids. Amplification by 5'RACE using constant-segment primers produced TCR alpha and TCR beta cDNA libraries that carried sample barcodes and UMIs. Via MiXCR, TCRdb re-called the 5' RACE reads, giving one row per CDR3 protein. The sample lists 200,000 to 250,000 distinct CDR3 sequences; just over 9.5% were seen once. General study points: Balance between CD4 and CD8 was seen in clones contracting day 15 to 85, and a CD4+ lean was seen in later expanders. For second-wave clones that peaked at day 37, SARS-CoV-2 specificity went unverified.

Sequencing was done on a sample of PBMCs or a T cell subset sorted from them (not recorded which). The TCR was taken from a man between 18 and 35 years old who had mild COVID-19 (a few samples of this study predate the infection). Cell type and time point are not known. The chain uses TRBV6-5 and TRBJ1-2; 11 bases map to TRBD1. This chain's CDR3 is CASTGQGAGYTF. In nucleotides, the CDR3 is TGTGCCAGCACCGGACAGGGGGCCGGCTACACCTTC.